This TCR beta chain was recorded in a study of glioma-infiltrating T cells. About this clonotype: Antigen specificity is unknown. One end of the junction fails to match germline, which may point to a read error.

Germline loops: CDR1 SGDLS, CDR2 YYNGEE. This CDR3 spans 16 amino acids. Study outcomes and limitations: Only very few CDR3 sequences appeared in both tissue and blood. Non-neoplastic patients had below-expected tissue-blood divergence, while all gliomas exceeded expectation.

TCR alpha and beta CDR3 regions were amplified from RNA using iRepertoire nested multiplex PCR. For one-step reverse transcription and amplification, roughly 95-400 ng of tissue mRNA or PBMC total RNA was used. TCRdb passed the multiplex PCR reads through MiXCR, listing each CDR3 protein once. Of approximately 120,000 distinct CDR3 sequences listed, roughly 24% are singletons. The receptor comes from a human donor with low-grade glioma or glioblastoma, undergoing nonglioma brain surgery, or in good health (not recorded which). The J gene is TRBJ2-1, the V gene TRBV9; possible D gene TRBD2, 7 bases. Sequencing was performed on glioma tissue, nonneoplastic brain tissue, or PBMCs (not recorded which). CDR3 in DNA: TGTGTCAGCAGCGTAGGGGGGGAAGCCCCTTACAATGAGCAGTTCTTC. Translating it yields CVSSVGGEAPYNEQFF. Supplemented by reference TRBV9 and TRBJ2-1, the full variable domain reads DSGVTQTPKHLITATGQRVTLRCSPRSGDLSVYWYQQSLDQGLQFLIQYYNGEERAKGNILERFSAQQFPDLHSELNLSSLELGDSALYFCVSSVGGEAPYNEQFFGPGTRLTVL.